This entry lists 16 T cell receptor beta chains sequenced from one sample in a study of blood T cell repertoires in COVID-19. Assay used: immunoSEQ multiplex PCR; TCRdb lists only in-frame clones, some missing. The data contain 50,000 to 80,000 clones, about 86% of them singletons. Source material: peripheral blood. These receptors came from a man between 45 and 60 years old with active COVID-19.

The genes are TRBV7-2 and TRBJ2-2; D is uncertain. This CDR3 spans 13 amino acids. V lost 4 bases and J 4 bases, leaving 7 bases between the germline ends. The germline V gene has CDR1 SGHTA and CDR2 FQGNSA. CDR3 bases: TGTGCCAGCAGCTCTACCTTCACCGGGGAGCTGTTTTTT. It yields the protein CASSSTFTGELFF.

This clone is a singleton in its sample. The V gene is TRBV24-1, the J gene TRBJ1-2, with TRBD1 matching 8 bases. This CDR3 is built from 15 residues. After removal of 2 bases from V and 4 bases from J, the junction contained 5 bases not matched to a gene. CDR1 and CDR2 (germline): KGHDR, SFDVKD. The CDR3 spells CATSDSGQGGYGYTF. CDR3 coding DNA: TGTGCCACCAGTGATTCAGGACAGGGTGGCTATGGCTACACCTTC.

The genes are TRBV27 and TRBJ2-1; TRBD2 matches at 8 bases. Germline V gene lookup returns CDR1 MNHEY and CDR2 SMNVEV (reference sequence). The CDR3 consists of 13 residues. V shed 6 bases and J 10 bases; nucleotides not matched to a gene: 8. The CDR3 reads CASRRSGRREQFF. The CDR3 nucleotides are TGTGCCAGCAGAAGAAGCGGGAGAAGGGAGCAGTTCTTC.

The V gene is TRBV5-5, the J gene TRBJ1-1; 7 nucleotides match TRBD1. The CDR3 is made up of 13 amino acids. J gave up 3 bases and V 4 bases, and 3 bases lay outside the gene matches. Germline loops: CDR1 SGHKS, CDR2 YYEKEE (reference sequence). The CDR3 is CASSHDRDTEAFF. For the CDR3, the DNA is TGTGCCAGCAGCCATGACAGGGACACTGAAGCTTTCTTT.

This clone has a single count. The CDR3 region has the DNA TGTGCCAGCTCACCAGCGGACAGGGGCTTGGGCTACACCTTC. Its translation is CASSPADRGLGYTF. The chain recombines TRBV18 with TRBJ1-2; TRBD1 matches 9 bases. Germline values: CDR1 KGHSH, CDR2 LQKENI. Losses at the gene ends were 2 bases for V and 8 bases for J; bases not matched to a gene: 6. The CDR3 sequence is 14 residues long.

The genes are TRBV7-2 and TRBJ2-1; 8 bases match TRBD2. The CDR3 runs to 14 residues. Per the germline V gene, CDR1 is SGHTA and CDR2 is FQGNSA. The J segment lost 7 bases and the V segment lost 0 bases, leaving 2 bases of the junction unmatched. This CDR3 reads CASSLAAGGNEQFF. DNA for the CDR3: TGTGCCAGCAGCTTAGCGGCGGGGGGTAATGAGCAGTTCTTC.

CDR3 protein: CAIRDSSSEQYF. The CDR3 DNA follows: TGTGCCATCAGGGACAGTTCTAGCGAGCAGTACTTC. This chain connects TRBV10-3 to TRBJ2-7; perhaps TRBD1 as D (6 bases). Per the germline V gene, CDR1 is ENHRY and CDR2 is SYGVKD. The CDR3 totals 12 residues. V lost 6 bases and J 6 bases, leaving 12 bases between the germline ends.

J is TRBJ2-2 and V is TRBV19; 7 bases are a match to TRBD1. Losses at the gene ends were 5 bases for V and 3 bases for J; bases not matched to a gene: 9. CDR1 and CDR2 from the germline V gene are LNHDA and SQIVND (reference sequence). This CDR3 region has 16 residues. The CDR3 protein is CASSLRTGTDTGELFF. Here the CDR3 DNA reads TGTGCCAGTAGTCTCCGAACCGGGACAGACACCGGGGAGCTGTTTTTT.

V gene TRBV2 combines with J gene TRBJ2-6; TRBD1 matches 8 bases. Unmatched junction bases numbered 9, after V lost 2 bases and J lost 3 bases. CDR1 and CDR2 from the germline V gene are SNHLY and FYNNEI. This CDR3 has 18 residues. In DNA, the CDR3 is TGTGCCAGCAGTGAACACCTCCAGGGGGCGCGTGGGGCCAACGTCCTGACTTTC. Its translation is CASSEHLQGARGANVLTF.

The rearrangement uses TRBV30 and TRBJ1-1, with 10 bases matching TRBD1. The V gene end was trimmed by 0 bases and the J gene end by 3 bases; junction bases not matched to a gene: 4. This CDR3 is 15 amino acids long. Germline CDR1 GTSNPN, CDR2 SVGIG (reference sequence). Here the CDR3 reads CAWSVGQGGDTEAFF. The CDR3 nucleotides read TGTGCCTGGAGTGTTGGACAGGGGGGCGACACTGAAGCTTTCTTT.

The rearrangement links TRBV27 to TRBJ1-1, with 9 nucleotides matching TRBD1. V dropped 3 bases and J dropped 5; count of bases not matched to a gene: 7. Germline V gene lookup returns CDR1 MNHEY and CDR2 SMNVEV (reference sequence). The CDR3 is 15 residues long. CDR3 in amino acids: CASSLYRDRVTEAFF. In nucleotides, the CDR3 is TGTGCCAGCAGTTTGTACCGGGACAGGGTTACTGAAGCTTTCTTT.

This chain joins TRBV3-1 (or the pseudogene TRBV3-2) and TRBJ2-6; D gene ambiguous. Germline V gene lookup returns CDR1 LGHDT and CDR2 YNNKEL (reference sequence). Deletions cut 0 bases from V and 0 bases from J, with 6 bases between. CDR3 length equals 16 residues. Here the CDR3 reads CASSQDLSSGANVLTF. The CDR3 region has the DNA TGTGCCAGCAGCCAAGATCTGTCCTCTGGGGCCAACGTCCTGACTTTC.

The V gene is TRBV2, the J gene TRBJ2-3; D might be TRBD2 (5 bases). The germline CDR1 and CDR2 sequences are SNHLY and FYNNEI. CDR3 length: 16 amino acids. The V end lost 7 bases, the J end lost 2 bases, and 19 bases lay between the germline ends. The CDR3 nucleotides read TGTGCCAGCACCAACCTACGGACTGGTTCCACAGATACGCAGTATTTT. Its translation is CASTNLRTGSTDTQYF.

The genes are TRBV12-5 and TRBJ2-3, with TRBD2 identical over 7 bases. This CDR3 comprises 13 residues. V lost 7 bases and J lost 11; bases outside the gene matches: 12. The germline gives CDR1 LGHNT, CDR2 FRNRAP. CDR3 in amino acids: CASAPMRGSVQYF. For the CDR3, the DNA is TGTGCTAGTGCCCCTATGCGGGGGAGTGTGCAGTATTTT.

V and J are TRBV15 and TRBJ1-1, with 8 bases matching TRBD1. The CDR3 spans 15 residues. V lost 5 bases, J lost 0 bases, and 5 bases stayed unmatched. Germline CDR1 and CDR2: LNHNV and YYDKDF (reference sequence). CDR3 bases: TGTGCCACCAGCCGCAAGACAGGGGTGAACACTGAAGCTTTCTTT. This codes for CATSRKTGVNTEAFF.

This rearrangement joins TRBV7-2 to TRBJ2-3; the match to TRBD2 covers 9 bases. Germline loops: CDR1 SGHTA, CDR2 FQGNSA. The CDR3 has 15 residues. With 8 bases clipped from V and 4 bases from J, the junction kept 10 bases outside the gene matches. CDR3 in DNA: TGTGCCAGCGGGGGGGGACTAGCCTCCCCAGATACGCAGTATTTT. It is translated as CASGGGLASPDTQYF.